Sequencing of this T cell receptor (beta chain) was carried out in a study of cytomegalovirus exposure and HLA in healthy donors. V lost 5 bases and J lost 1, with 8 bases in between. The CDR3 is 13 residues long. Germline CDR1 and CDR2: SNHLY and FYNNEI. Study findings and constraints: A cluster of highly shared sequence variants was likely a sequencing artifact. A later analysis reportedly found that, within productive TCRs, an Asian-associated ancestry cluster had fewer N-insertions than the mean observed across the approximately 660 donors. Some TCR beta chains (164 of them) were listed as cytomegalovirus-associated.

13 Jbeta primers and 60 Vbeta primers were used for the PCR. Assay used: immunoSEQ multiplex PCR; TCRdb lists only in-frame clones, some missing. In the table there are 200,000 or so clones, roughly three quarters of which are singletons. As for this clone: Its antigen is currently unknown.

This chain connects TRBV2 to TRBJ1-1; D remains ambiguous. The receptor's source is a man aged 50-60 years in good health and CMV-seronegative. Specimen: PBMCs. CDR3 amino acids: CASSPAGNTEAFF. Written as DNA, the CDR3 is TGTGCCAGCAGTCCCGCAGGGAACACTGAAGCTTTCTTT.